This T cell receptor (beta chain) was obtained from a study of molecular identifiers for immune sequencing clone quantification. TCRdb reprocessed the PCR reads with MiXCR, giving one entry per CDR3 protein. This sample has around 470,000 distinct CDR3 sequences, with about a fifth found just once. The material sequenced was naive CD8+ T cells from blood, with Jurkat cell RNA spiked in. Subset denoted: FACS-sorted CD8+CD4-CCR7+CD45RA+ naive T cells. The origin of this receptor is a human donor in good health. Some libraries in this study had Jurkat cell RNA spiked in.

The CDR3 coding sequence is TGTGCCAGCTCAATCCGGACCGATCAGCCCCAGCATTTT. Translating gives CASSIRTDQPQHF. J is TRBJ1-5 and V is TRBV18, with unresolved D. CDR1 KGHSH and CDR2 LQKENI come from the germline V gene. V shed 5 bases and J shed 5 bases, with 10 bases lying between them. The CDR3 is 13 residues long.